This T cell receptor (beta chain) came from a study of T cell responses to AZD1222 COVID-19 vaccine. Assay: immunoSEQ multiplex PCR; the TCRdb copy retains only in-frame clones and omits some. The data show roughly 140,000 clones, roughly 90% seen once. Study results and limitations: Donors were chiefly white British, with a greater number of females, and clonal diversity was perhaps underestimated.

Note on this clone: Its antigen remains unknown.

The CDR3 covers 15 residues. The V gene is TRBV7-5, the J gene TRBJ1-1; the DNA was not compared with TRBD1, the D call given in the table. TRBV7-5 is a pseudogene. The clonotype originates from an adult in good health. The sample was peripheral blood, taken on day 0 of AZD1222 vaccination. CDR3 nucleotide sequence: TGTGTCAGAAGCCCTACGACAGGGGAGAACACTGAAGCTTTCTTT. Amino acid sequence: CVRSPTTGENTEAFF.